This T cell receptor (beta chain) derives from a study of T-cell reconstitution after alpha-beta-depleted transplantation in children (dated by TCRdb to the mid-2010s). Study-level background: Using TCR repertoire profiling, the study followed T-cell immune reconstitution in a quantitative way in children after TCRalphabeta/CD19-depleted allogeneic hematopoietic cell transplantation.

The label giving this sample's treatment or condition can be read as: allogeneic hematopoietic cell transplantation with graft depleted of TCRalphabeta T cells and CD19 B cells. The children who served as transplant recipients had been given grafts of TCRalphabeta/CD19-depleted allogeneic hematopoietic cells. What the study reported, not specific to this receptor: Apparently early alphabetaT-cell count recovery about two months after transplant reportedly relied on only several hundred rapidly expanded clones derived from non-depleted graft cells. In some patients, the high TCRbeta diversity seen at day 60 was put down to recipient T cells and intrathymic progenitors that had survived conditioning. The frequencies of hyperexpanded clones fell over the following months, and after one year, T-cell counts and TCRbeta diversity were mostly attributed to newly produced T cells.

The library was produced with PCR. Sequencing took place on an Illumina HiSeq 2500. TCR library preparation used molecular barcoding, with unique molecular identifiers applied to normalize quantification of the TCRbeta repertoire. The raw public reads went through TCRdb reprocessing: fastp at Q25, MiXCR clone calling, in-frame beta chains kept. One record per CDR3 amino acid sequence lists the most common genes and DNA. Counted in this sample were over 80,000 distinct CDR3 sequences; around a quarter of them appeared once. About 22% of the sample goes to the ten largest clones. This clonotype appeared many times. Its antigen specificity is not known. No per-base quality is available; no much larger clone lies one base away. Specimen: PBMCs, collected before TCRalphabeta/CD19-depleted stem cell transplant. The clonotype originates from a boy younger than 10 with acute lymphoblastic leukemia, due to receive a stem cell transplant.

The DNA is as follows: TGTGCCAGCAGCCCATCAACTAGTACAAGCACAGATACGCAGTATTTT. Its translation reads: CASSPSTSTSTDTQYF. This chain is built from TRBV9 and TRBJ2-3, and TRBD2 may be the D gene, going by 5 matching bases. The CDR3 goes from the cysteine to the phenylalanine over 16 residues. Left in the record is the CDR3 DNA by itself, 48 bases read in frame from the first base. Deletion took 4 bases off V and 0 bases off J, with a span of 15 bases between the germline ends. Reading the germline V gene gives CDR1 SGDLS and CDR2 YYNGEE.